A selection of T cell receptor beta chains follows, all from one sample in a study of OX40 agonist ivuxolimab in advanced cancers. Here immunoSEQ multiplex PCR was the method, and the copy in TCRdb shows in-frame clones only, minus some. The sample consists of around 62,000 clones, about 91% of them appearing once. Sequencing was performed on CD4+ or CD8+ T cells sorted from blood, taken in a trial of the OX40 agonist ivuxolimab. The receptors originated from an adult with an advanced solid tumor such as melanoma, head and neck, liver or kidney cancer. CDR3s include the opening cysteine and the closing phenylalanine or tryptophan. The order of the fields is CDR3 DNA, CDR3 protein, V gene, D gene, clone size, J gene. A D gene is named only where the DNA matches it firmly. Expanded clones get a size class; other rows say once, few or many, or leave the size out.

cdr3_nt: TGCGCCAGCAGCTTAGACAGGGGGCTCCCCAGCCTCGGGAGGAGGTACGAGCAGTACTTC
cdr3_aa: CASSLDRGLPSLGRRYEQYF
v_call: TRBV5-1
d_call: TRBD1
clone_size: -
j_call: TRBJ2-7

cdr3_nt: TGCGCCAGCAGCTTGGCGCAGAACACCGGGGAGCTGTTTTTT
cdr3_aa: CASSLAQNTGELFF
v_call: TRBV5-1
d_call: -
clone_size: once
j_call: TRBJ2-2

cdr3_nt: TGTGCCAGCAGTGAACAGGGGGCGCGCGATGAATATGGCTACACCTTC
cdr3_aa: CASSEQGARDEYGYTF
v_call: TRBV6-1
d_call: TRBD1
clone_size: -
j_call: TRBJ1-2

cdr3_nt: TGCACCAGCAGCCGAGGGCAGGTACCCTACGAGCAGTACTTC
cdr3_aa: CTSSRGQVPYEQYF
v_call: TRBV1
d_call: -
clone_size: -
j_call: TRBJ2-7

cdr3_nt: TGTGCCAGCAGCGTTGGGGGGTACACCGGGGAGCTGTTTTTT
cdr3_aa: CASSVGGYTGELFF
v_call: TRBV9
d_call: -
clone_size: -
j_call: TRBJ2-2

cdr3_nt: TGTGCCAGCAGTGAATTGACGGGCTCCTACGAGCAGTACTTC
cdr3_aa: CASSELTGSYEQYF
v_call: TRBV2
d_call: -
clone_size: -
j_call: TRBJ2-7

cdr3_nt: TGCGCCAGCAGGGCAGCGGGAGGGCCGAACAATGAGCAGTTCTTC
cdr3_aa: CASRAAGGPNNEQFF
v_call: TRBV5-1
d_call: TRBD2
clone_size: -
j_call: TRBJ2-1

cdr3_nt: TGTGCCAGCAGCTTGCCGGGGGATCTAGCGGGAGGGCCAGGGGAGACCCAGTACTTC
cdr3_aa: CASSLPGDLAGGPGETQYF
v_call: TRBV5-8
d_call: TRBD2
clone_size: -
j_call: TRBJ2-5

cdr3_nt: TGTGCCAGTAGTACCATTATCTCCTACGAGCAGTACTTC
cdr3_aa: CASSTIISYEQYF
v_call: TRBV19
d_call: -
clone_size: -
j_call: TRBJ2-7

cdr3_nt: TGTGCCTGGAGTGACAACTACGAGCAGTACTTC
cdr3_aa: CAWSDNYEQYF
v_call: TRBV30
d_call: -
clone_size: -
j_call: TRBJ2-7